This section outlines one T cell receptor (beta chain) sequence together with its context. Its specificity is unknown. Indicated time point: week 23, last vaccination. With topical imiquimod, each dose of the vaccine consisted of 300 ug of mutant IDH1 20-mer peptide. Profiled with immunoSEQ multiplex PCR; TCRdb holds only in-frame clones, not every one. The repertoire includes 35,000 to 50,000 clones, approximately 90% of them detected once, and roughly 4% sits in the top ten. The record originates from a study of a mutant IDH1 vaccine in newly diagnosed glioma. Looking at the study overall: The initiation of vaccination occurred 4-6 weeks after radiotherapy alone, or with temozolomide cycles.

Germline V gives CDR1 SGHVS, CDR2 FQNEAQ. With V trimmed by 5 bases and J by 0 bases, 3 bases remained unmatched. This CDR3 comprises 15 residues. The TCR sequence derives from a man aged 45 to 65 with glioma. The chain carries TRBV7-8 and TRBJ2-5; TRBD1 matches at 10 bases. Material: PBMCs, obtained from a glioma patient whose treatment included an IDH1 peptide vaccine. CDR3 DNA: TGTGCCAGCAGCCTTGACAGGGGGCACCAAGAGACCCAGTACTTC. Translated, it gives CASSLDRGHQETQYF.